The clone carrying this T cell receptor (beta chain) was seen more than once but under ten times. Its antigen is not known. The data derive from a study of identical twins. General study points: Not following the same donors, the study drew its conclusions from cross-sectional statistical analysis.

Trimming cost V 3 bases and J 6 bases, with 6 bases left between them. The CDR3 runs to 12 residues. CDR1 is SGHRS and CDR2 is YFSETQ in the germline V gene. TCRdb processed the 5' RACE reads anew with MiXCR; each CDR3 protein has one entry. Counted here are 250,000 to 300,000 distinct CDR3 sequences, just under 9.5% occurring once; the ten biggest clones make up approximately 7%. This sample was shared with a second study, whose subject was yellow fever vaccine responses in identical twins.

Sequencing used CD8+ T cells sorted from blood. This chain connects TRBV5-1 to TRBJ2-2; no firm D call. The source is a woman in her late teens or twenties in good health. For the CDR3, the DNA is TGCGCCAGCAGCTGGCTTTCCGGGGAGCTGTTTTTT. Translation: CASSWLSGELFF.